Shown below are 25 T cell receptor beta chains from a single sample sequenced in a study of blood T cell repertoires in COVID-19. The data were produced by immunoSEQ multiplex PCR, yet TCRdb's version contains in-frame clones alone and is incomplete. This sample has around 190,000 clones; 70% to 90% occur once, and the top ten carry about 5%. Sample: peripheral blood. The receptors shown here come from a woman of 80 years or more with acute or convalescent COVID-19.

The chain has TRBV6-1 and TRBJ1-5, with unresolved D. The CDR3 length is 15 residues. Germline assignment: CDR1 MNHNS and CDR2 SASEGT. Trimming stripped 5 bases from V and 3 bases from J, with 14 bases between. The CDR3 sequence is CASSPTRNYNQPQHF. The CDR3 DNA reads as TGTGCCAGCAGTCCCACACGGAACTACAATCAGCCCCAGCATTTT.

CDR3 sequence reads: CASTPAGVAYEQYF. The CDR3 DNA sequence: TGTGCCAGCACCCCAGCGGGGGTGGCCTACGAGCAGTACTTC. The chain combines TRBV28 with TRBJ2-7; 8 nucleotides line up with TRBD2. The CDR3 spans 14 residues. Germline lookup yields CDR1 MDHEN and CDR2 SYDVKM. Trimming took 7 bases from V and 2 from J; bases not matched to a gene: 7. Variable domain in full (rest from reference TRBV28 and TRBJ2-7): DVKVTQSSRYLVKRTGEKVFLECVQDMDHENMFWYRQDPGLGLRLIYFSYDVKMKEKGDIPEGYSVSREKKERFSLILESASTNQTSMYLCASTPAGVAYEQYFGPGTRLTVT.

This rearrangement joins TRBV27 to TRBJ1-1, with 7 bases that match TRBD1. The germline CDR1 and CDR2 sequences are MNHEY and SMNVEV (reference sequence). The CDR3 has 13 amino acids. V trimming: 5 bases; J trimming: 6 bases; junction bases outside the gene matches: 6. The CDR3 loop reads CASSLRDSSEAFF. The CDR3 bases are TGTGCCAGCAGTCTACGGGACAGTTCTGAAGCTTTCTTT.

CDR3 DNA sequence: TGTGCTAGTGGTTGGACAGATAATTCACCCCTCCACTTT. Amino acid sequence: CASGWTDNSPLHF. The chain joins TRBV12-5 to TRBJ1-6; TRBD1 might be the D (6 bases). Germline V gene sequence: CDR1 LGHNT, CDR2 FRNRAP. V lost 4 bases and J 5 bases, leaving 6 bases between the germline ends. This CDR3 has 13 residues.

The chain carries TRBV6-5 and TRBJ1-1; D uncertain. Germline CDR1 and CDR2: MNHEY and SVGAGI. The CDR3 is made up of 12 amino acids. V gave up 7 bases and J gave up 0 bases, with 6 bases separating them. The CDR3 coding sequence is TGTGCCAGCAAGAGAGTGAACACTGAAGCTTTCTTT. Translated: CASKRVNTEAFF.

The rearrangement joins TRBV11-3 to TRBJ2-1; 7 bases line up with TRBD1. Germline-derived CDR1 and CDR2 are SGHNT and YENEEA. The CDR3 sequence is 14 residues long. Trimming cost V 5 bases and J 3 bases; bases outside gene matches: 4. CDR3 sequence: CASSARQGYNEQFF. The CDR3, as DNA: TGTGCCAGCAGCGCTAGACAGGGCTACAATGAGCAGTTCTTC. Full variable domain (missing parts from reference TRBV11-3 and TRBJ2-1): EAGVVQSPRYKIIEKKQPVAFWCNPISGHNTLYWYLQNLGQGPELLIRYENEEAVDDSQLPKDRFSAERLKGVDSTLKIQPAELGDSAVYLCASSARQGYNEQFFGPGTRLTVL.

The chain links TRBV5-1 to TRBJ1-5; D is uncertain. V shed 0 bases and J shed 5 bases, with 12 bases lying between them. The V gene's germline CDR1 is SGHRS and CDR2 YFSETQ. The CDR3 length is 15 residues. This CDR3 reads CASSLVPSSYQPQHF. As DNA, the CDR3 is TGCGCCAGCAGCTTGGTTCCCTCTTCGTATCAGCCCCAGCATTTT. The complete variable domain, with remaining parts taken from reference TRBV5-1 and TRBJ1-5, reads KAGVTQTPRYLIKTRGQQVTLSCSPISGHRSVSWYQQTPGQGLQFLFEYFSETQRNKGNFPGRFSGRQFSNSRSEMNVSTLELGDSALYLCASSLVPSSYQPQHFGDGTRLSIL.

This clone occurred once. The chain combines TRBV6-9 with TRBJ1-6; perhaps TRBD1 as D (6 bases). In germline, CDR1 is MNHGY, CDR2 SVAAGI. The CDR3 covers 15 residues. V lost 2 bases to trimming and J lost 10 bases, with 15 bases between them. The CDR3 sequence is CASSYQDSENSPLHF. For the CDR3, the DNA is TGTGCCAGCAGTTATCAGGACAGCGAAAACTCACCCCTCCACTTT.

The gene calls are TRBV18 and TRBJ2-2; no clear D gene. CDR3 length: 16 residues. Germline lookup yields CDR1 KGHSH and CDR2 LQKENI. Trimming pared 6 bases from V and 5 bases from J, leaving 19 bases between. DNA of the CDR3: TGTGCCAGCTCCTACAATGCCCTTCCAGGAACCGGGGAGCTGTTTTTT. Amino acid sequence: CASSYNALPGTGELFF.

The chain carries TRBV5-4 and TRBJ2-1; TRBD2 matches at 7 bases. The ends lost 4 bases at V and 2 bases at J; junction bases unmatched: 9. The CDR3 has 16 residues. The germline V gene encodes CDR1 SGHNT and CDR2 YYREEE (reference sequence). The CDR3 region is CASSPAGLNPYNEQFF. The CDR3 DNA reads as TGTGCCAGCAGCCCAGCGGGACTTAACCCCTACAATGAGCAGTTCTTC.

The chain joins TRBV6-2 or TRBV6-3 to TRBJ2-1; D remains ambiguous. The V gene lost 6 bases and the J gene lost 1 base, with 16 bases spanning the gap. Germline V gene sequence: CDR1 MNHEY, CDR2 SVGEGT. The CDR3 has 16 amino acids. The chain's CDR3 is CASSASHVESYNEQFF. In DNA, the CDR3 is TGTGCCAGCAGCGCATCCCACGTAGAATCCTACAATGAGCAGTTCTTC.

The chain couples TRBV11-3 to TRBJ2-5, with a weak D call TRBD2 (6 bases). V lost 0 bases, J lost 5 bases, and 13 bases lay in between. Germline CDR1 and CDR2: SGHNT and YENEEA. The CDR3 covers 15 residues. As DNA, the CDR3 is TGTGCCAGCAGCTTAGACGGCGGGGCCACGGAGACCCAGTACTTC. The encoded protein is CASSLDGGATETQYF.

This clone was picked up one time. This chain uses TRBV6-2 or TRBV6-3 with TRBJ1-5; 8 bases match TRBD1. With V trimmed by 5 bases and J by 3 bases, 6 bases remained unmatched. CDR3 size: 15 residues. Germline values: CDR1 MNHEY, CDR2 SVGEGT. The CDR3 sequence: CASSLRGLFNQPQHF. The DNA for the CDR3 is TGTGCCAGCAGTCTCAGGGGGCTATTCAATCAGCCCCAGCATTTT.

The chain couples TRBV3-1 (or the pseudogene TRBV3-2) to TRBJ1-2, with no clear D. Trimming shortened V by 4 bases and J by 2 bases, and 11 bases separated the two germline ends. CDR3 length equals 14 residues. CDR1 is LGHDT, CDR2 YNNKEL, per germline (reference sequence). The CDR3 DNA reads as TGTGCCAGCAGCCTTACCGACACGAACTATGGCTACACCTTC. This encodes CASSLTDTNYGYTF.

V gene TRBV6-5 combines with J gene TRBJ1-1; a weak D match, TRBD1 (5 bases). This CDR3 contains 14 residues. With 6 bases removed from V and 4 bases from J, the gap between germline ends came to 15 bases. CDR1 MNHEY and CDR2 SVGAGI come from the germline V gene. The CDR3 loop is CASSPDWGGTEAFF. The CDR3 DNA is TGTGCCAGCAGCCCCGATTGGGGGGGCACTGAAGCTTTCTTT.

This clone was counted between two and nine times. This chain joins TRBV6-5 and TRBJ1-1; 7 nucleotides align to TRBD1. The trim removed 2 bases at V and 1 base at J, leaving 1 base unmatched. In germline, CDR1 is MNHEY, CDR2 SVGAGI. CDR3 length: 14 residues. Here the CDR3 reads CASSYRQGNTEAFF. The CDR3 DNA reads TGTGCCAGCAGTTACCGACAGGGGAACACTGAAGCTTTCTTT.

The CDR3 sequence: CASSSTGGTSGANVLTF. The CDR3 DNA reads TGTGCCAGCAGTTCGACAGGGGGCACCTCTGGGGCCAACGTCCTGACTTTC. The rearrangement joins TRBV28 to TRBJ2-6, with 10 bases that match TRBD1. The CDR3 is made up of 17 amino acids. V lost 4 bases and J lost 0; bases outside the gene matches: 3. CDR1 is MDHEN, CDR2 SYDVKM, per germline.

The chain couples TRBV6-1 to TRBJ1-2, with 11 bases lining up with TRBD1. Germline V lookup: CDR1 MNHNS, CDR2 SASEGT. This CDR3 contains 16 residues. Trimming cost V 1 base and J 4 bases; bases outside gene matches: 5. This chain's CDR3 is CASSEGRTGGGYGYTF. Here the CDR3 DNA reads TGTGCCAGCAGTGAAGGACGGACAGGGGGCGGCTATGGCTACACCTTC.

The chain recombines TRBV6-5 with TRBJ1-2, with no clear D. V was pared by 7 bases and J by 0 bases, with 12 bases between. This CDR3 has 14 residues. The germline gives CDR1 MNHEY, CDR2 SVGAGI. The CDR3 nucleotides are TGTGCCAGCAACGCTATCACCCCTAACTATGGCTACACCTTC. It encodes CASNAITPNYGYTF.

The chain carries TRBV5-8 and TRBJ1-5, with D uncertain. The V gene lost 0 bases and the J gene lost 2 bases, with 9 bases spanning the gap. The CDR3 runs 15 residues. Germline V gene data show CDR1 as SGHTS and CDR2 as YDEGEE. CDR3 sequence reads: CASSLELLGNQPQHF. CDR3 in DNA: TGTGCCAGCAGCTTGGAGTTACTAGGCAATCAGCCCCAGCATTTT.

This clone was found once. The V gene is TRBV20-1, the J gene TRBJ1-3; D gene uncertain. Trimming removed 5 bases at V and 4 bases at J, with 6 bases between. This CDR3 has 11 residues. Per the germline V gene, CDR1 is DFQATT and CDR2 is SNEGSKA (reference sequence). The CDR3 DNA reads as TGCAGTGCTCGGTCAGGAAACACCATATATTTT. This codes for CSARSGNTIYF.

The genes are TRBV20-1 and TRBJ2-3; the D gene is possibly TRBD2 (5 bases). Germline CDR1 and CDR2: DFQATT and SNEGSKA (reference sequence). This CDR3 spans 11 amino acids. V lost 3 bases and J lost 6, with 7 bases in between. CDR3 sequence (DNA): TGCAGTGCTAGGACGGGGGATACGCAGTATTTT. It specifies CSARTGDTQYF.

This clone appeared a single time. The chain employs TRBV4-3 and TRBJ1-6; TRBD1 might be the D (5 bases). Deletions cut 2 bases from V and 8 bases from J, with 19 bases between. CDR1 is LGHNA, CDR2 YSLEER, per germline. The CDR3 extends over 17 amino acids. DNA for the CDR3: TGCGCCAGCAGCCAACCTGGGGGGTTGAGCGGGGATTCACCCCTCCACTTT. This gives the protein CASSQPGGLSGDSPLHF.

The rearrangement uses TRBV28 and TRBJ1-4; D possibly corresponds to TRBD1 (6 bases). V was shortened by 6 bases and J by 6 bases, with 14 bases between the two germline ends. Germline-derived CDR1 and CDR2 are MDHEN and SYDVKM. This CDR3 region has 14 residues. The CDR3 loop is CASRTDSSDEKLFF. For the CDR3, the DNA is TGTGCCAGCAGGACGGACAGTTCCGATGAAAAACTGTTTTTT.

The chain joins TRBV6-6 to TRBJ1-4; TRBD1 matches 7 bases. V lost 1 base, J lost 8 bases, and 7 bases stayed unmatched. The CDR3 length is 15 residues. The germline V gene encodes CDR1 MNHNY and CDR2 SVGAGI (reference sequence). The CDR3 region has the DNA TGTGCCAGCAGTTACTTTCCAGGGGGGTTGGAAAAACTGTTTTTT. This translates into CASSYFPGGLEKLFF.